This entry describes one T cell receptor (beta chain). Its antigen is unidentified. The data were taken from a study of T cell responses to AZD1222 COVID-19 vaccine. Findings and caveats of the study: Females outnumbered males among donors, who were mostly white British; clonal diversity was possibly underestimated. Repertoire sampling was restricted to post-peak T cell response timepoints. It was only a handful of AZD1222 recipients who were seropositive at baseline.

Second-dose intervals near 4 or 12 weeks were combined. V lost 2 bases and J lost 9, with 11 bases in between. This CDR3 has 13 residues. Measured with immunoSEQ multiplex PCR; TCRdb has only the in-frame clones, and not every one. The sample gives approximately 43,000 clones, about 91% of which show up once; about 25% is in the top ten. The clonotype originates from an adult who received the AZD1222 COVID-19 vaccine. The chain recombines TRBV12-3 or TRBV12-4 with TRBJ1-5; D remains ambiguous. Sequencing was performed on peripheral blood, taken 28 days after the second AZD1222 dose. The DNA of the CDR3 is TGTGCCAGCAGTTTATGGTTGCGTCCGCCCCAGCATTTT. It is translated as CASSLWLRPPQHF.